These 18 T cell receptor beta chains were all obtained from the same sample, sequenced in a study of blood T cell repertoires in COVID-19. TCRdb's table, derived via immunoSEQ multiplex PCR, lists solely in-frame clones and lacks some. The sample holds 150,000 to 170,000 clones; 76% are singletons and the top ten take approximately 3.7%. Sequencing was performed on peripheral blood. All receptors come from a woman over 75 with acute or convalescent COVID-19.

This chain uses TRBV12-3 or TRBV12-4 with TRBJ2-1, with TRBD2 as a possible D gene (6 bases). This CDR3 region has 12 residues. The ends were cut back, 6 bases at V and 7 bases at J, with 10 bases in the middle. CDR3 nucleotide sequence: TGTGCCAGCAGGCGCCGGGAGAATGAGCAGTTCTTC. Protein sequence: CASRRRENEQFF.

This sequence joins TRBV6-5 and TRBJ2-7; tentatively, D is TRBD1 (5 bases). V shed 6 bases and J shed 3 bases, with 9 bases lying between them. CDR1 and CDR2 from the germline V gene are MNHEY and SVGAGI. CDR3 length: 12 residues. The DNA of the CDR3 is TGTGCCAGCAGAGACGACAGCTACGAGCAGTACTTC. Translated: CASRDDSYEQYF.

V and J are TRBV5-1 and TRBJ2-1, with TRBD1 matching 7 bases. The CDR3 runs to 16 residues. Germline-derived CDR1 and CDR2 are SGHRS and YFSETQ. The V and J ends lost 0 bases and 6 bases, in that order; junction bases with no gene match: 9. In DNA form, the CDR3 reads TGCGCCAGCAGCTTGGCAGGGGGTATTGGGGCCAATGAGCAGTTCTTC. Translation gives CASSLAGGIGANEQFF.

The chain recombines TRBV5-5 with TRBJ1-1; D is ambiguous. Germline CDR1 is SGHKS and CDR2 is YYEKEE (reference sequence). V gave up 0 bases and J gave up 4 bases, with 10 bases separating them. This CDR3 has 14 amino acids. The CDR3 nucleotides read TGTGCCAGCAGCTTGGTGGCGGGGAGCACTGAAGCTTTCTTT. Translation gives CASSLVAGSTEAFF.

The chain has TRBV3-1 (or the pseudogene TRBV3-2) and TRBJ2-7; tentative D call: TRBD1 (5 bases). This CDR3 region has 15 residues. Per the germline V gene, CDR1 is LGHDT and CDR2 is YNNKEL (reference sequence). Between the trimmed V and J ends, which lost 7 bases and 3 bases, there was a span of 19 bases. CDR3 DNA: TGTGCCAGCACCTCAGGGCTGGGCAAGGTCTACGAGCAGTACTTC. Its protein product is CASTSGLGKVYEQYF.

This CDR3 is CASTQKGRTTGELFF. The CDR3, as DNA: TGTGCCAGCACCCAAAAGGGGAGGACGACCGGGGAGCTGTTTTTT. This chain connects TRBV11-3 to TRBJ2-2, with a possible D match to TRBD2 (6 bases). CDR3 length: 15 amino acids. CDR1 is SGHNT, CDR2 YENEEA, per germline. Trimming left V 7 bases short and J 5 bases short, with 17 bases between. The full variable domain, with the rest looked up from reference TRBV11-3 and TRBJ2-2, is EAGVVQSPRYKIIEKKQPVAFWCNPISGHNTLYWYLQNLGQGPELLIRYENEEAVDDSQLPKDRFSAERLKGVDSTLKIQPAELGDSAVYLCASTQKGRTTGELFFGEGSRLTVL.

As DNA, the CDR3 is TGCAGCGTTCTTAAGACTTACGAGCAGTACTTC. Translating it yields CSVLKTYEQYF. The V and J genes are TRBV29-1 and TRBJ2-7; D gene unclear. V gave up 5 bases and J gave up 4 bases, with 9 bases separating them. The CDR3 covers 11 residues. In germline, CDR1 is SQVTM, CDR2 ANQGSEA.

V gene TRBV25-1 combines with J gene TRBJ2-5; possible D gene TRBD1, 6 bases. From germline, CDR1 is MGHDK and CDR2 SYGVNS. Trimming removed 3 bases at V and 4 bases at J, with 12 bases between. This CDR3 is built from 14 residues. Here the CDR3 DNA reads TGTGCCAGCAGTGATGCCGACAGGAGAGAGACCCAGTACTTC. This gives the protein CASSDADRRETQYF.

This clone was seen a handful of times. The chain combines TRBV9 with TRBJ1-3; possible D gene TRBD1, 6 bases. Germline V gives CDR1 SGDLS, CDR2 YYNGEE. The V end lost 3 bases, the J end lost 2 bases, and 27 bases lay between the germline ends. The CDR3 has 20 residues. The chain's CDR3 is CASSARGGPERKSAGNTIYF. CDR3 nucleotide sequence: TGTGCCAGCAGCGCGCGGGGGGGGCCCGAAAGGAAAAGCGCTGGAAACACCATATATTTT.

The CDR3 protein is CASSLSGSGNTIYF. CDR3 DNA sequence: TGTGCCAGCAGCCTGAGCGGCTCTGGAAACACCATATATTTT. The chain recombines TRBV3-1 (or the pseudogene TRBV3-2) with TRBJ1-3; unclear D gene. The length of the CDR3 is 14 residues. Deletions cut 4 bases from V and 0 bases from J, with 7 bases between. Germline CDR1 is LGHDT and CDR2 is YNNKEL (reference sequence).

The chain has TRBV7-9 and TRBJ2-5; D not resolved. Germline CDR1 reads SEHNR; CDR2 reads FQNEAQ (reference sequence). Between the trimmed V and J ends, which lost 10 bases and 5 bases, there was a span of 11 bases. The CDR3 is 11 amino acids. The CDR3 coding sequence is TGTGCCACCTTTAGTGAGGAGACCCAGTACTTC. This translates into CATFSEETQYF.

The CDR3 protein is CASSSTGDSGNTIYF. DNA for the CDR3: TGCGCCAGCAGCTCCACAGGAGACTCTGGAAACACCATATATTTT. V usage is TRBV5-1 and J usage is TRBJ1-3; a possible D gene is TRBD1 (5 bases). V lost 3 bases to trimming and J lost 0 bases, with 10 bases between them. In germline, CDR1 is SGHRS, CDR2 YFSETQ. The CDR3 spans 15 residues.

The DNA for the CDR3 is TGTGCCAGCAGCCCCGGGGTAGGGCGGGGGGACAACAATGAGCAGTTCTTC. This codes for CASSPGVGRGDNNEQFF. This chain uses TRBV13 with TRBJ2-1, with 8 positions matching TRBD2. The CDR3 loop spans 17 amino acids. Trimming cost V 5 bases and J 5 bases; bases outside gene matches: 14. Germline assignment: CDR1 PRHDT and CDR2 FYEKMQ (reference sequence).

This chain uses TRBV6-1 with TRBJ1-2, with TRBD1 as a possible D gene (5 bases). The CDR3 is 13 amino acids. CDR1 is MNHNS, CDR2 SASEGT, per germline. Trimming cost V 1 base and J 3 bases, with 6 bases left between them. CDR3 sequence: CASSEGGYYGYTF. CDR3 bases: TGTGCCAGCAGTGAAGGGGGCTACTATGGCTACACCTTC.

This chain joins TRBV27 and TRBJ1-6; TRBD1 matches 7 bases. Per the germline V gene, CDR1 is MNHEY and CDR2 is SMNVEV (reference sequence). The V and J ends lost 6 bases and 9 bases, in that order; junction bases with no gene match: 8. The CDR3 extends over 14 amino acids. The CDR3 sequence is CASRPGGGGSPLHF. The CDR3 DNA reads as TGTGCCAGCAGACCCGGAGGGGGCGGTTCACCCCTCCACTTT.

The V call is TRBV11-2, the J call TRBJ1-2; 8 nucleotides match TRBD1. The CDR3 consists of 13 residues. Germline trimming cut 5 bases from V and 4 bases from J; bases unmatched to any gene: 3. The V gene's germline CDR1 is SGHAT and CDR2 FQNNGV. CDR3 in DNA: TGTGCCAGCAGCCCGGACAGGGCCTATGGCTACACCTTC. Its translation is CASSPDRAYGYTF.

There are a few counts of this clone. The V gene is TRBV21-1, the J gene TRBJ2-1; TRBD1, the table's D call, was not compared with the DNA. TRBV21-1 is assigned pseudogene status. CDR3 length equals 16 residues. The CDR3, as DNA: TGTGCCAGCAGCAACTTAGGTAAGGGTAGGGGGCATGAGCAGTTCTTC. Amino acid sequence: CASSNLGKGRGHEQFF.

This clone was seen more than once but under ten times. The V call is TRBV28, the J call TRBJ1-5; D ambiguous. The V end lost 8 bases, the J end lost 7 bases, and 9 bases lay between the germline ends. The CDR3 extends over 11 amino acids. Germline CDR1 reads MDHEN; CDR2 reads SYDVKM. For the CDR3, the DNA is TGTGCCAGCCGAAGCGGACAGCCCCAGCATTTT. Translating gives CASRSGQPQHF.